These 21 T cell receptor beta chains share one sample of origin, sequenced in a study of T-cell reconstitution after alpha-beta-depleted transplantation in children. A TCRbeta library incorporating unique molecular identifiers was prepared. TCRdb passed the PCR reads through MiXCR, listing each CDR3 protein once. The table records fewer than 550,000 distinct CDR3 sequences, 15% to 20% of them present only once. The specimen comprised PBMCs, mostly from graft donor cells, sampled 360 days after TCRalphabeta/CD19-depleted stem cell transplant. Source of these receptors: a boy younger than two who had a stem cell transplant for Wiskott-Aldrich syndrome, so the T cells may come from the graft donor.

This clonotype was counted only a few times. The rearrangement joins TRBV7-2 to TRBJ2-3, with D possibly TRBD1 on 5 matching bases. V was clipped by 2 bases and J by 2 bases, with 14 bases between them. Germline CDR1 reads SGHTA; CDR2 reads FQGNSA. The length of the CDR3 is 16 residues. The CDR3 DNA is TGTGCCAGCAGCTTAACCCCCAGGGTAGCCACAGATACGCAGTATTTT. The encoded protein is CASSLTPRVATDTQYF.

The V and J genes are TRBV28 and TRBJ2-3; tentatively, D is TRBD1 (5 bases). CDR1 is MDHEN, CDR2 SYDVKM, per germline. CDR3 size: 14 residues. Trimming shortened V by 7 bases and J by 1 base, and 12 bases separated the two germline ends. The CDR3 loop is CASIALRGTDTQYF. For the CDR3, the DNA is TGTGCCAGCATCGCACTCAGGGGCACAGATACGCAGTATTTT.

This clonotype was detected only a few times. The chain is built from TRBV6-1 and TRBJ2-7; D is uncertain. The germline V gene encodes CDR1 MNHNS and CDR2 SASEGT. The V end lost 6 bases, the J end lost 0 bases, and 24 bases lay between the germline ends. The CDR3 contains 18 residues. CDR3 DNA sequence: TGTGCCAGCAGCCGATCAAGCCCGGGCTTCGCCAGCTCCTACGAGCAGTACTTC. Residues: CASSRSSPGFASSYEQYF.

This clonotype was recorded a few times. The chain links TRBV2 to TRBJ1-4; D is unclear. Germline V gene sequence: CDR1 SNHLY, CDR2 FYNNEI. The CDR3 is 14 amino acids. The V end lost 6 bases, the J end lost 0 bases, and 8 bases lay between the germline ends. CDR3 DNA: TGTGCCAGCAGACCGCGGGCAACTAATGAAAAACTGTTTTTT. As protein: CASRPRATNEKLFF.

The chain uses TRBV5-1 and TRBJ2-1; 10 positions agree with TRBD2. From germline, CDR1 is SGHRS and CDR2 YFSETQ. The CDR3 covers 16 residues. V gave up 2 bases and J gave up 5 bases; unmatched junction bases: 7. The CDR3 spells CASSLAGGPPHNEQFF. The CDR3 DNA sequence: TGCGCCAGCAGCTTAGCGGGAGGGCCCCCCCACAATGAGCAGTTCTTC.

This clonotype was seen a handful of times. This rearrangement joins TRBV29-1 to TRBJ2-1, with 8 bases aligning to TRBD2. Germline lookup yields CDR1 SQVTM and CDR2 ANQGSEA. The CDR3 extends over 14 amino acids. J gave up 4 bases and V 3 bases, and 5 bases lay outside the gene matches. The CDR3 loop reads CSVDEIAGYNEQFF. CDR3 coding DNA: TGCAGCGTTGACGAAATAGCGGGGTACAATGAGCAGTTCTTC.

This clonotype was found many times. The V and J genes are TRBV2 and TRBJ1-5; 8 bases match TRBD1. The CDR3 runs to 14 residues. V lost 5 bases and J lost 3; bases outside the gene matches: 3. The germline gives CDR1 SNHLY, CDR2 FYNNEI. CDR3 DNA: TGTGCCAGCAGTTCGGACAGGGTCAATCAGCCCCAGCATTTT. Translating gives CASSSDRVNQPQHF. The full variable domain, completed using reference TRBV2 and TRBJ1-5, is EPEVTQTPSHQVTQMGQEVILRCVPISNHLYFYWYRQILGQKVEFLVSFYNNEISEKSEIFDDQFSVERPDGSNFTLKIRSTKLEDSAMYFCASSSDRVNQPQHFGDGTRLSIL.

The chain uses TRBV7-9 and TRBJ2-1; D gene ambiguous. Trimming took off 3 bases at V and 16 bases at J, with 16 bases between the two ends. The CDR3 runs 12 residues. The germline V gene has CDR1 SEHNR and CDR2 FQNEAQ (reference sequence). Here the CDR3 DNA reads TGTGCCAGCAGCTTCTGGCCTTATCCGGGTTTCTTC. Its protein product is CASSFWPYPGFF.

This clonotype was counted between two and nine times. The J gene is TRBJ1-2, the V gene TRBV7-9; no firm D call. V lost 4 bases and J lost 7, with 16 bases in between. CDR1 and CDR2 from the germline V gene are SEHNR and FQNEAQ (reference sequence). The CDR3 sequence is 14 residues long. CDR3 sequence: CASSSWTQRSGYTF. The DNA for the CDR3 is TGTGCCAGCAGCTCCTGGACCCAAAGATCTGGCTACACCTTC.

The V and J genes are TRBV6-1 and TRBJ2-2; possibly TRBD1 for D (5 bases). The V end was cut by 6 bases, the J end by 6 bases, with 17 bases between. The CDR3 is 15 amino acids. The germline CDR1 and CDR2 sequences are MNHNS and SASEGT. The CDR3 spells CASRDRQNKAGELFF. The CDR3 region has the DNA TGTGCCAGCAGGGATAGACAGAATAAGGCCGGGGAGCTGTTTTTT.

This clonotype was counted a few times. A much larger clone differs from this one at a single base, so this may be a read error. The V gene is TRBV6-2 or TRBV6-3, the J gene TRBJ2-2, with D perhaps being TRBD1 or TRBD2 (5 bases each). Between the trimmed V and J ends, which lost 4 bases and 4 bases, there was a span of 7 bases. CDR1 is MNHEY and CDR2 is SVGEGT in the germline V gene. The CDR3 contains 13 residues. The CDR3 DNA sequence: TGTGCCAGCAGTTGGGGGATCACCGGGGAGCTGTTTTTT. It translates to CASSWGITGELFF.

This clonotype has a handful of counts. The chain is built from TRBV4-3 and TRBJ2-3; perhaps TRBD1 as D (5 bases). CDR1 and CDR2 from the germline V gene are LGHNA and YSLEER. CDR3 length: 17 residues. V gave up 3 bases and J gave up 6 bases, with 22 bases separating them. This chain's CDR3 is CASSHFLGAGHTDTQYF. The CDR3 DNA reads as TGCGCCAGCAGCCATTTTCTTGGGGCTGGGCACACGGATACGCAGTATTTT.

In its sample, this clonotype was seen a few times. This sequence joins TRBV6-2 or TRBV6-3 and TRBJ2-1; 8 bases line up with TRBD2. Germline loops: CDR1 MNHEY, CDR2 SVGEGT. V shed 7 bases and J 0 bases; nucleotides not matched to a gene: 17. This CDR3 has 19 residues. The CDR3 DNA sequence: TGTGCCAGCAAGTTAAGTCGCGGGCGGGGGGAAAGCTCCTACAATGAGCAGTTCTTC. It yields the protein CASKLSRGRGESSYNEQFF.

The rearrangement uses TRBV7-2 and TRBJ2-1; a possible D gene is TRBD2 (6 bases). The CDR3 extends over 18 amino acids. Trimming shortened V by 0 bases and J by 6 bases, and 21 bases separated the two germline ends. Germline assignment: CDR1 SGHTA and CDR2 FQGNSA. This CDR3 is CASSLAFSRDTTFNEQFF. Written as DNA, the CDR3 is TGTGCCAGCAGCTTAGCCTTCTCGCGGGATACTACTTTCAATGAGCAGTTCTTC.

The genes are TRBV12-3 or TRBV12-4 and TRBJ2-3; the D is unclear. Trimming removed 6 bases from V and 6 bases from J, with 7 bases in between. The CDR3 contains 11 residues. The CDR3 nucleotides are TGTGCCAGCAGGGGCTCTGATACGCAGTATTTT. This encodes CASRGSDTQYF.

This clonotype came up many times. CDR3 sequence reads: CASNGQIYSGANVLTF. The CDR3 DNA follows: TGTGCCAGCAACGGGCAGATTTACTCTGGGGCCAACGTCCTGACTTTC. V gene TRBV28 combines with J gene TRBJ2-6, with no clear D. The CDR3 has 16 amino acids. Germline CDR1 is MDHEN and CDR2 is SYDVKM. The ends were cut back, 7 bases at V and 0 bases at J, with 13 bases in the middle.

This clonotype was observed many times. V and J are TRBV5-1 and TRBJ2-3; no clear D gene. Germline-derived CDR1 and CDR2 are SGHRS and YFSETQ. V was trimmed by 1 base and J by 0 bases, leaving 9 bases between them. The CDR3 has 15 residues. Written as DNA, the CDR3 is TGCGCCAGCAGCTTGACCGGAATCAGCACAGATACGCAGTATTTT. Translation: CASSLTGISTDTQYF.

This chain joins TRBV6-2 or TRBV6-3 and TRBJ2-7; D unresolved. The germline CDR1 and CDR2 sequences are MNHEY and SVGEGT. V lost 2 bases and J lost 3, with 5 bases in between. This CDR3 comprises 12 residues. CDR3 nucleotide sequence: TGTGCCAGCAGTTACGGGTTCTACGAGCAGTACTTC. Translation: CASSYGFYEQYF.

CDR3 amino acids: CASSPGRVPSNEQFF. In nucleotides, the CDR3 is TGTGCCAGCAGCCCGGGGAGGGTTCCATCCAATGAGCAGTTCTTC. The chain combines TRBV3-1 with TRBJ2-1; TRBD2 aligns across 7 bases. CDR1 LGHDT and CDR2 YNNKEL come from the germline V gene (reference sequence). This CDR3 region has 15 residues. The V gene end was trimmed by 4 bases and the J gene end by 6 bases; junction bases not matched to a gene: 9.

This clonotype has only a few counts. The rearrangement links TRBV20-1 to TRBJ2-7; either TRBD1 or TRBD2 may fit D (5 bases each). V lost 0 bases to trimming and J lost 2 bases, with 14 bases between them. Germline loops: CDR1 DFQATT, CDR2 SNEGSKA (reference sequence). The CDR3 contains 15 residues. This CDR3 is CSARDVRGAAYEQYF. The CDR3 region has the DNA TGCAGTGCTAGAGACGTGCGAGGGGCGGCCTACGAGCAGTACTTC.

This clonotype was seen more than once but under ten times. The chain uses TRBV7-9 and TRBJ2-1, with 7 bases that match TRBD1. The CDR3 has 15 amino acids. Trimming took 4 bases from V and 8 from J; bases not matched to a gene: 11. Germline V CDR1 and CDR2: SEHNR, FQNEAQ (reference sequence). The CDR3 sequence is CASSSHRGRRDEQFF. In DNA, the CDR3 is TGTGCCAGCAGCTCCCATAGGGGGCGTCGTGATGAGCAGTTCTTC.